A single sample is the source of the 29 T cell receptor beta chains below, sequenced in a study of blood T cell repertoires in COVID-19. TCRdb keeps only in-frame clones here, not all; method: immunoSEQ multiplex PCR. The table records 95,000 to 100,000 clones, about 92% of them present only once. Sequenced: peripheral blood. The receptors come from a man in his forties or fifties with active COVID-19.

This clone was observed once. The chain joins TRBV7-2 to TRBJ2-2, with a tentative D call TRBD2 (6 bases). The germline V and J ends were trimmed by 5 bases and 1 base, with 11 bases remaining between them. Per the germline V gene, CDR1 is SGHTA and CDR2 is FQGNSA. The CDR3 consists of 15 residues. The CDR3 nucleotides read TGTGCCAGCAGCCCCGCGCGGGGGAACACCGGGGAGCTGTTTTTT. Its translation: CASSPARGNTGELFF.

This clone appeared a single time. The J gene is TRBJ1-1, the V gene TRBV6-6; D remains ambiguous. The CDR3 is 14 residues long. V dropped 0 bases and J dropped 9 bases, with 14 bases sitting between them. Germline CDR1 is MNHNY and CDR2 is SVGAGI (reference sequence). CDR3 sequence reads: CASSYSTAGLQAFF. In DNA form, the CDR3 reads TGTGCCAGCAGTTACTCGACGGCAGGTTTGCAAGCTTTCTTT.

This rearrangement joins TRBV7-3 to TRBJ2-1, with a weak D call TRBD1 (6 bases). V was shortened by 5 bases and J by 12 bases, with 20 bases between the two germline ends. The CDR3 has 14 residues. Germline loops: CDR1 SGHTA, CDR2 FQGTGA. The CDR3 is CASSPGTGFSGQFF. In nucleotides, the CDR3 is TGTGCCAGCAGCCCAGGCACAGGGTTCTCAGGGCAGTTCTTC.

This sequence joins TRBV28 and TRBJ1-3; the D is unclear. Trimming removed 3 bases from V and 3 bases from J, with 3 bases in between. Germline CDR1 reads MDHEN; CDR2 reads SYDVKM. The CDR3 totals 12 residues. CDR3 in amino acids: CASSFNGNTIYF. The CDR3 bases are TGTGCCAGCAGTTTTAATGGAAACACCATATATTTT.

The CDR3 spells CASSSDSKGYTF. In nucleotides, the CDR3 is TGCGCCAGCAGCTCCGACAGCAAAGGCTACACCTTC. V gene TRBV5-1 combines with J gene TRBJ1-2; the D gene is possibly TRBD1 (5 bases). The CDR3 has 12 amino acids. Germline-derived CDR1 and CDR2 are SGHRS and YFSETQ. V was clipped by 3 bases and J by 8 bases, with 11 bases between them.

V usage is TRBV4-1 and J usage is TRBJ1-6, with a tentative D call TRBD1 (6 bases). CDR1 MGHRA and CDR2 YSYEKL come from the germline V gene. V was pared by 0 bases and J by 5 bases, with 11 bases between. The CDR3 is 16 amino acids. The CDR3 spells CASSQDLDSNNSPLHF. The CDR3 bases are TGCGCCAGCAGCCAAGATCTGGACAGTAATAATTCACCCCTCCACTTT.

V gene TRBV28 combines with J gene TRBJ1-1; 8 nucleotides match TRBD1. The germline V gene has CDR1 MDHEN and CDR2 SYDVKM. V lost 5 bases and J lost 5; bases outside the gene matches: 7. The CDR3 totals 14 residues. DNA of the CDR3: TGTGCCAGCAGTCATGACAGGGGAGGGACTGAAGCTTTCTTT. It is translated as CASSHDRGGTEAFF.

The chain joins TRBV5-1 to TRBJ2-1; D gene unclear. This CDR3 spans 13 amino acids. Looked up from germline, CDR1 is SGHRS and CDR2 is YFSETQ. V lost 2 bases and J 5 bases, leaving 8 bases between the germline ends. This chain's CDR3 is CASSLSPDNEQFF. The CDR3 nucleotides are TGCGCCAGCAGCTTATCGCCAGACAATGAGCAGTTCTTC.

This clone was recorded only once. An end of the junction differs from the germline gene, which may be a read error. V usage is TRBV7-9 and J usage is TRBJ2-1; maybe TRBD2 (6 bases). The CDR3 has 12 amino acids. Germline CDR1 and CDR2: SEHNR and FQNEAQ (reference sequence). The CDR3 sequence is CASSPRLVREIF. The CDR3 region has the DNA TGTGCCAGCAGCCCCAGACTAGTTCGGGAAATCTTC. Variable domain in full (rest from reference TRBV7-9 and TRBJ2-1): DTGVSQNPRHKITKRGQNVTFRCDPISEHNRLYWYRQTLGQGPEFLTYFQNEAQLEKSRLLSDRFSAERPKGSFSTLEIQRTEQGDSAMYLCASSPRLVREIFGPGTRLTVL.

The rearrangement uses TRBV6-5 and TRBJ2-3, with 8 bases fitting TRBD1. In germline, CDR1 is MNHEY, CDR2 SVGAGI. The CDR3 sequence is 12 residues long. J was trimmed by 9 bases and V by 6 bases; bases with no gene match: 5. CDR3 loop: CASSRTGGTQYF. DNA of the CDR3: TGTGCCAGCAGCCGAACAGGGGGGACGCAGTATTTT.

The chain joins TRBV7-9 to TRBJ1-2; 8 nucleotides match TRBD1. Germline CDR1 is SEHNR and CDR2 is FQNEAQ (reference sequence). This CDR3 comprises 17 residues. V shed 4 bases and J 4 bases; nucleotides not matched to a gene: 14. CDR3 nucleotides: TGTGCCAGCAGCTCGTCGGGACAGGTGAAGTGGAGCTATGGCTACACCTTC. Its translation is CASSSSGQVKWSYGYTF. Looking up the rest from reference TRBV7-9 and TRBJ1-2 gives the full variable domain: DTGVSQNPRHKITKRGQNVTFRCDPISEHNRLYWYRQTLGQGPEFLTYFQNEAQLEKSRLLSDRFSAERPKGSFSTLEIQRTEQGDSAMYLCASSSSGQVKWSYGYTFGSGTRLTVV.

The gene calls are TRBV10-3 and TRBJ2-1; D remains unclear. The V and J ends lost 6 bases and 8 bases respectively, with 8 bases between them. Germline assignment: CDR1 ENHRY and CDR2 SYGVKD. The CDR3 is 11 amino acids. The CDR3 sequence: CAISLTYEQFF. The CDR3 DNA sequence: TGTGCCATCAGCTTGACTTATGAGCAGTTCTTC.

The chain links TRBV29-1 to TRBJ2-7; no clear D. V lost 4 bases to trimming and J lost 2 bases, with 12 bases between them. Germline CDR1 reads SQVTM; CDR2 reads ANQGSEA. CDR3 length: 13 residues. CDR3 coding DNA: TGCAGCGTTGCTCGAGCACTAACCTACGAGCAGTACTTC. Its protein product is CSVARALTYEQYF.

The J gene is TRBJ1-5, the V gene TRBV30; 7 bases match TRBD1. CDR1 and CDR2 (germline): GTSNPN, SVGIG (reference sequence). J lost 3 bases, V lost 2 bases, and 10 bases had no gene match. CDR3 length: 16 amino acids. CDR3 nucleotides: TGTGCCTGGAGTAAACGGACAGGTCAGGCCAATCAGCCCCAGCATTTT. Residues: CAWSKRTGQANQPQHF.

This chain joins TRBV6-5 and TRBJ1-1; D not certain. CDR1 and CDR2 (germline): MNHEY, SVGAGI. CDR3 length: 14 amino acids. V was clipped by 6 bases and J by 1 base, with 12 bases between them. The CDR3 reads CASRFRAGNTEAFF. In DNA, the CDR3 is TGTGCCAGCAGGTTCCGCGCGGGGAACACTGAAGCTTTCTTT.

The chain links TRBV21-1 to TRBJ2-7; the D call of TRBD2 is as the table states it, not checked on the DNA. TRBV21-1 is a listed pseudogene. The CDR3 runs 14 residues. In DNA form, the CDR3 reads TGTGCCAGCAGCAAACGCGGGAGGGCCTACGAGCAGTACTTC. Translation gives CASSKRGRAYEQYF.

J is TRBJ1-6 and V is TRBV11-2; D is unresolved. The CDR3 runs to 15 residues. Trimming removed 0 bases from V and 13 bases from J, with 16 bases in between. CDR1 SGHAT and CDR2 FQNNGV come from the germline V gene. CDR3 residues: CASSLDLRRRDPLHF. In DNA, the CDR3 is TGTGCCAGCAGCTTAGATTTGCGCAGGCGAGACCCCCTCCACTTT.

The V call is TRBV19, the J call TRBJ1-1, with D maybe TRBD1 (6 bases). The V and J ends lost 3 bases and 0 bases respectively, with 8 bases between them. CDR1 is LNHDA and CDR2 is SQIVND in the germline V gene (reference sequence). This CDR3 is built from 14 residues. The CDR3 region has the DNA TGTGCCAGTAGTATTAGGGGGATGAACACTGAAGCTTTCTTT. This gives the protein CASSIRGMNTEAFF.

This clone was found once. The CDR3 here is CASSVEGGAPGEGANVLTF. In nucleotides, the CDR3 is TGTGCCAGCAGCGTAGAAGGAGGGGCCCCCGGGGAAGGGGCCAACGTCCTGACTTTC. The V gene is TRBV9, the J gene TRBJ2-6; tentative D call: TRBD2 (6 bases). Deletions cut 0 bases from V and 4 bases from J, with 20 bases between. CDR1 and CDR2 (germline): SGDLS, YYNGEE. This CDR3 is 19 amino acids long.

V gene TRBV28 combines with J gene TRBJ2-1; 7 bases are shared with TRBD2. CDR3 size: 14 residues. V shed 5 bases, J shed 5 bases, and the junction held 6 bases outside the gene matches. Per the germline V gene, CDR1 is MDHEN and CDR2 is SYDVKM. The DNA for the CDR3 is TGTGCCAGCAGTATCCCGACTAGCAACAATGAGCAGTTCTTC. It yields the protein CASSIPTSNNEQFF.

V is TRBV19 and J is TRBJ1-6; a weak D match, TRBD1 (6 bases). The CDR3 sequence is 16 residues long. V lost 5 bases and J 8 bases, leaving 19 bases between the germline ends. CDR1 is LNHDA, CDR2 SQIVND, per germline (reference sequence). The CDR3 region has the DNA TGTGCCAGTAGTGGACCGACAGGCCGAGACGATTCACCCCTCCACTTT. As protein: CASSGPTGRDDSPLHF.

J is TRBJ2-3 and V is TRBV18, with TRBD1 matching over 8 bases. This CDR3 has 15 amino acids. The V gene's germline CDR1 is KGHSH and CDR2 LQKENI. V dropped 5 bases and J dropped 0; count of bases not matched to a gene: 4. The CDR3: CASSYDRGSTDTQYF. CDR3 DNA: TGTGCCAGCTCATACGACAGGGGTAGCACAGATACGCAGTATTTT.

The V gene is TRBV6-5, the J gene TRBJ1-2; 8 positions match TRBD1. The CDR3 runs to 14 residues. Unmatched junction bases numbered 6, after V lost 2 bases and J lost 7 bases. CDR1 and CDR2 (germline): MNHEY, SVGAGI. The CDR3 loop reads CASSYTGGQGGYTF. The CDR3 coding sequence is TGTGCCAGCAGTTACACAGGGGGTCAGGGTGGCTACACCTTC.

V usage is TRBV27 and J usage is TRBJ2-7; 8 nucleotides agree with TRBD2. J lost 2 bases, V lost 2 bases, and 2 bases had no gene match. The CDR3 contains 14 residues. Germline-derived CDR1 and CDR2 are MNHEY and SMNVEV (reference sequence). The CDR3 loop reads CASSLRGGPYEQYF. The CDR3 DNA follows: TGTGCCAGCAGTTTACGCGGGGGGCCCTACGAGCAGTACTTC.

The rearrangement uses TRBV28 and TRBJ2-5, with 7 bases lining up with TRBD2. Germline V gene data show CDR1 as MDHEN and CDR2 as SYDVKM. J lost 2 bases, V lost 4 bases, and 7 bases had no gene match. This CDR3 is 15 amino acids long. This CDR3 is CASSSAGRGQETQYF. The CDR3 DNA is TGTGCCAGCAGTTCGGCGGGGAGGGGACAAGAGACCCAGTACTTC.

The CDR3 coding sequence is TGTGCCAGCAGTCAAAACATGAACACTGAAGCTTTCTTT. This translates into CASSQNMNTEAFF. This chain links TRBV6-5 with TRBJ1-1; D is unclear. The CDR3 loop spans 13 amino acids. The germline V gene has CDR1 MNHEY and CDR2 SVGAGI. Trimming took 5 bases from V and 0 from J, leaving 7 bases between them.

V and J are TRBV2 and TRBJ2-2; TRBD2 matches at 7 bases. The CDR3 consists of 15 residues. Per the germline V gene, CDR1 is SNHLY and CDR2 is FYNNEI. V was clipped by 7 bases and J by 5 bases; unmatched bases: 10. The CDR3 sequence is CASTGLGPVTGELFF. CDR3 DNA sequence: TGTGCCAGCACCGGACTAGGGCCTGTGACCGGGGAGCTGTTTTTT.

The V call is TRBV14, the J call TRBJ1-4; D remains ambiguous. Trimming cost V 4 bases and J 7 bases, with 19 bases left between them. Germline lookup yields CDR1 SGHDN and CDR2 FVKESK. The CDR3 is 16 residues long. CDR3 nucleotide sequence: TGTGCCAGCAGCCGCGGGAGGCCGGGTGGCGGTGAAAAACTGTTTTTT. It translates to CASSRGRPGGGEKLFF.

This chain links TRBV27 with TRBJ2-5; D is possibly TRBD1 (6 bases). Deletions cut 3 bases from V and 0 bases from J, with 11 bases between. CDR1 is MNHEY and CDR2 is SMNVEV in the germline V gene (reference sequence). This CDR3 contains 15 residues. CDR3 DNA sequence: TGTGCCAGCAGTTTGGACAGTTGGTACCAAGAGACCCAGTACTTC. This gives the protein CASSLDSWYQETQYF.